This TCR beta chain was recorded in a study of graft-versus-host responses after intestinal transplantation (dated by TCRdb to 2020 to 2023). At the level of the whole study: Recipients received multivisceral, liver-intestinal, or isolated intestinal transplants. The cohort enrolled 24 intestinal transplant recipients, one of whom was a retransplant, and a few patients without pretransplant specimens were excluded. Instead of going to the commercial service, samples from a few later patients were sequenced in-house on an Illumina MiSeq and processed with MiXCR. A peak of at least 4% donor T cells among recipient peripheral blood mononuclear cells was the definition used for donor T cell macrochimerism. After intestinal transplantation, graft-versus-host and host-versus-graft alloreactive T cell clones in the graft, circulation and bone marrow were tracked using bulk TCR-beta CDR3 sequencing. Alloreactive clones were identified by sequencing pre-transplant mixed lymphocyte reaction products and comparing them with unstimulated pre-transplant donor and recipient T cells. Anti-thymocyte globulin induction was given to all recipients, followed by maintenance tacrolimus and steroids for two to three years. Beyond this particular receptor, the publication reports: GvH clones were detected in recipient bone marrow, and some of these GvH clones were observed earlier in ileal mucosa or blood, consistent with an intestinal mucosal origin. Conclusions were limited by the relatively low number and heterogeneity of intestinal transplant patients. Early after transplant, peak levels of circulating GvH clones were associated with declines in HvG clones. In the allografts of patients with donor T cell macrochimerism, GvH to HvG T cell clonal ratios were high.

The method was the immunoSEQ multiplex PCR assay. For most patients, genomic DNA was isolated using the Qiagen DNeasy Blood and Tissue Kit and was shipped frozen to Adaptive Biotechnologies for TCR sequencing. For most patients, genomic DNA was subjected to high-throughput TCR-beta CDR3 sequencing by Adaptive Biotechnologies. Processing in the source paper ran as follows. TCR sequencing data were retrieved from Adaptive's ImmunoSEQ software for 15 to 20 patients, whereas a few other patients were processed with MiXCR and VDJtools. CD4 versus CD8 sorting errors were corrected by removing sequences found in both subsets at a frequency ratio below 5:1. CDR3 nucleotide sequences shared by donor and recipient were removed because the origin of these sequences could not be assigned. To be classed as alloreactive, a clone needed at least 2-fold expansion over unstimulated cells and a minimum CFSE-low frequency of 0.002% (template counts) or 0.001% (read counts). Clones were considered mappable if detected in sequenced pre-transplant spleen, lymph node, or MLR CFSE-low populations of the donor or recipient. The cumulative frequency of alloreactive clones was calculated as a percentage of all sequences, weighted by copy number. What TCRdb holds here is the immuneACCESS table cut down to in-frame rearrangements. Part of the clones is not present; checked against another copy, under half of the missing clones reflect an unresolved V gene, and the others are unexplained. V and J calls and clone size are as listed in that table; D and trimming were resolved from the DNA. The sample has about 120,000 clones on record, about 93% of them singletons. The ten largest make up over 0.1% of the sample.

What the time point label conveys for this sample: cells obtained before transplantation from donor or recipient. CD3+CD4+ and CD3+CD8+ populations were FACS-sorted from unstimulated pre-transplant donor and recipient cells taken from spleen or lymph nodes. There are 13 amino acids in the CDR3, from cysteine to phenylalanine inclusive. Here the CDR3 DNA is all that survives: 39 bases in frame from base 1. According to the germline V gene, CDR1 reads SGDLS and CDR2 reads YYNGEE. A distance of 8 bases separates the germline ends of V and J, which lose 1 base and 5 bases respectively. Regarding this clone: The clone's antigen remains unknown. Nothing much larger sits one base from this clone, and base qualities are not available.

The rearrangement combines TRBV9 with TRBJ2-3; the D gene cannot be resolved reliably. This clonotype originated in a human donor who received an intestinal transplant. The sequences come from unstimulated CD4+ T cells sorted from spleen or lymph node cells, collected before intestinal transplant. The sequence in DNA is TGTGCCAGCAGCGTAATAGTAGGAGATACGCAGTATTTT. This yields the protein CASSVIVGDTQYF.